The sequence of this T cell receptor beta chain was determined in a study of T-cell memory formation after mild COVID-19. On the study more broadly: For the most part, TCR clusters were specific to one donor.

TCRdb reanalysed the 5' RACE reads using MiXCR and keeps one entry per CDR3 protein. The data contain roughly 35,000 distinct CDR3 sequences, over 20% of them singletons. Whole-study results and caveats: The pre-infection memory compartment contained some responding clones, suggesting cross-reactive memory joined. Of the contracting clones, CD4+ ones lay mainly in CM and EM, and CD8+ ones in EMRA. While clones contracting from day 15 to 85 were balanced between CD4 and CD8, later expanders leaned CD4+.

This clonotype has ten or more counts. Its antigen is not identified. The V end lost 3 bases, the J end lost 9 bases, and 12 bases lay between the germline ends. There are 13 residues in the CDR3. The source material was PBMCs or a T cell subset sorted from them (not recorded which). The chain couples TRBV12-3 or TRBV12-4 to TRBJ2-1; perhaps TRBD2 as D (5 bases). The sequence came from an adult who had mild COVID-19 (a few samples of this study predate the infection). Cell type and time point are not known. In DNA, the CDR3 is TGTGCCAGCAGTTTCCAGCTAGCCAGTGAGCAGTTCTTC. Residues: CASSFQLASEQFF.